The present entry profiles one TCR beta chain with its context. What it recognizes is unknown. TCRdb's copy holds only in-frame clones and misses some; the assay was immunoSEQ multiplex PCR. In the table there are about 23,000 clones, roughly 90% of which are singletons. These data are taken from a study of graft-versus-host responses after intestinal transplantation. Across the whole study: Tacrolimus and steroids were given for around 3 years to all recipients after anti-thymocyte globulin induction.

The CDR3 runs 14 residues. Trimming stripped 4 bases from V and 7 bases from J, with 16 bases between. CDR1 is SEHNR, CDR2 FQNEAQ, per germline (reference sequence). Broader study findings: Investigators detected GvH clones in recipient marrow, with some emerging earlier in ileum or blood.

V is TRBV7-9 and J is TRBJ1-2; D gene ambiguous. The clonotype comes from a human patient who received an intestinal transplant, so some T cells may come from the graft donor. The sequenced sample was PBMCs, obtained around 40 days after intestinal transplant. The CDR3 DNA sequence: TGTGCCAGCAGCTCCCTCAAGTCCCCGGTTGGCTACACCTTC. It yields the protein CASSSLKSPVGYTF.